This TCR beta chain emerged from a study of cytomegalovirus exposure and HLA in healthy donors. Whole-study findings and limits: Usually a TCR sequence was rare, but some public TCRs were found in many donors. In vitro confirmation showed three CMV-associated chains to be CMV antigen specific. Cytomegalovirus status, reportedly, was diagnosed with high specificity and sensitivity by the classifier.

Data came from immunoSEQ multiplex PCR; TCRdb stores just in-frame clones and leaves some out. The sample yields some 76,000 clones, approximately 93% seen once. CDR1 is SGHNT and CDR2 is YYREEE in the germline V gene (reference sequence). This CDR3 contains 17 residues. V trimming: 4 bases; J trimming: 1 base; junction bases outside the gene matches: 12. The donors were members of the validation cohort comprising some 130 subjects, separate from the roughly 700-subject first cohort. On this clone itself: Its antigen is not identified.

This TCR came from a woman aged 18 to 35 in good health and CMV-seronegative. The chain links TRBV5-4 to TRBJ2-3; 7 bases are a match to TRBD2. What was sequenced was PBMCs. The CDR3: CASSPGGVQGRTDTQYF. The CDR3 DNA follows: TGTGCCAGCAGCCCGGGGGGTGTCCAGGGTCGCACAGATACGCAGTATTTT.